The 9 T cell receptor beta chains below come from one sample, sequenced in a study of T cell repertoires in cytomegalovirus infection. TCRdb ran MiXCR on the reads and lists one entry per CDR3 protein. The table includes about 400,000 distinct CDR3 sequences, about a sixth detected once. The source material was PBMCs. Source of these receptors: a human donor in good health (CMV status not recorded). Some clones in this sample may be carry-over from other donors' samples.

This clonotype appeared many times. J is TRBJ2-5 and V is TRBV7-2; D is unresolved. Germline lookup yields CDR1 SGHTA and CDR2 FQGNSA. The CDR3 loop spans 15 amino acids. V was clipped by 1 base and J by 1 base, with 10 bases between them. CDR3 amino acids: CASSLGVRGQETQYF. The DNA for the CDR3 is TGTGCCAGCAGCTTAGGTGTTCGCGGCCAAGAGACCCAGTACTTC. Full variable domain (outside the CDR3, taken from reference TRBV7-2 and TRBJ2-5): GAGVSQSPSNKVTEKGKDVELRCDPISGHTALYWYRQSLGQGLEFLIYFQGNSAPDKSGLPSDRFSAERTGGSVSTLTIQRTQQEDSAVYLCASSLGVRGQETQYFGPGTRLLVL.

This clonotype came up a few times. The V call is TRBV7-2, the J call TRBJ2-7; 7 nucleotides match TRBD1. With 5 bases clipped from V and 3 bases from J, the junction kept 10 bases outside the gene matches. The CDR3 contains 15 residues. Germline V gene data show CDR1 as SGHTA and CDR2 as FQGNSA. CDR3 bases: TGTGCCAGCAGCGACCGGGACAGCGTAATCTACGAGCAGTACTTC. This gives the protein CASSDRDSVIYEQYF.

The table lists this clonotype with a few counts. This chain uses TRBV3-1 with TRBJ2-1; 12 nucleotides match TRBD1. Germline trimming cut 5 bases from V and 8 bases from J; bases unmatched to any gene: 4. The CDR3 runs to 14 residues. Germline values: CDR1 LGHDT, CDR2 YNNKEL (reference sequence). The CDR3 nucleotides read TGTGCCAGCAGCGCGGGACAGGGGGCCTATGAGCAGTTCTTC. Amino acids: CASSAGQGAYEQFF.

This clonotype occurred many times. The J gene is TRBJ2-3, the V gene TRBV7-2; D is uncertain. The length of the CDR3 is 11 residues. CDR1 is SGHTA, CDR2 FQGNSA, per germline. The V end was cut by 4 bases, the J end by 6 bases, with 5 bases between. CDR3: CASSSSDTQYF. The CDR3 DNA is TGTGCCAGCAGCTCCTCCGATACGCAGTATTTT.

The rearrangement uses TRBV6-4 and TRBJ1-5, with 8 positions matching TRBD1. J lost 5 bases, V lost 3 bases, and 0 bases had no gene match. The CDR3 is made up of 13 amino acids. The V gene's germline CDR1 is MRHNA and CDR2 SNTAGT. CDR3 DNA sequence: TGTGCCAGCAGTGAGACAGGGGATCAGCCCCAGCATTTT. Its protein is CASSETGDQPQHF.

In this sample, this clonotype turned up many times. V usage is TRBV6-1 and J usage is TRBJ2-1, with 9 bases that match TRBD2. Germline V gene sequence: CDR1 MNHNS, CDR2 SASEGT. Trimming removed 7 bases from V and 6 bases from J; junction bases left unmatched: 4. This CDR3 spans 13 amino acids. In DNA form, the CDR3 reads TGTGCCAGCAAGGAGCGGGGGGTCAATGAGCAGTTCTTC. It encodes CASKERGVNEQFF.

The chain combines TRBV7-2 with TRBJ2-5; 7 bases fit TRBD1. The germline V gene encodes CDR1 SGHTA and CDR2 FQGNSA. Unmatched junction bases numbered 6, after V lost 3 bases and J lost 5 bases. The CDR3 length is 14 residues. The CDR3 DNA sequence: TGTGCCAGCAGCTTGACAGGGCCCAGGGAGACCCAGTACTTC. Translation: CASSLTGPRETQYF.

The rearrangement links TRBV29-1 to TRBJ1-4, with a weak D call TRBD1 (5 bases). This CDR3 is built from 13 residues. The germline V gene has CDR1 SQVTM and CDR2 ANQGSEA. Trimming removed 6 bases at V and 7 bases at J, with 15 bases between. CDR3 nucleotide sequence: TGCAGCGTCCTGCGGGAGGGGAGTGAAAAACTGTTTTTT. Protein: CSVLREGSEKLFF.

The CDR3 region is CSVRTSDSYNEQFF. The DNA of the CDR3 is TGCAGCGTCCGCACCAGCGACTCCTACAATGAGCAGTTCTTC. The chain employs TRBV29-1 and TRBJ2-1; D is ambiguous. Deletions cut 6 bases from V and 0 bases from J, with 12 bases between. The CDR3 contains 14 residues. Germline CDR1 SQVTM, CDR2 ANQGSEA.